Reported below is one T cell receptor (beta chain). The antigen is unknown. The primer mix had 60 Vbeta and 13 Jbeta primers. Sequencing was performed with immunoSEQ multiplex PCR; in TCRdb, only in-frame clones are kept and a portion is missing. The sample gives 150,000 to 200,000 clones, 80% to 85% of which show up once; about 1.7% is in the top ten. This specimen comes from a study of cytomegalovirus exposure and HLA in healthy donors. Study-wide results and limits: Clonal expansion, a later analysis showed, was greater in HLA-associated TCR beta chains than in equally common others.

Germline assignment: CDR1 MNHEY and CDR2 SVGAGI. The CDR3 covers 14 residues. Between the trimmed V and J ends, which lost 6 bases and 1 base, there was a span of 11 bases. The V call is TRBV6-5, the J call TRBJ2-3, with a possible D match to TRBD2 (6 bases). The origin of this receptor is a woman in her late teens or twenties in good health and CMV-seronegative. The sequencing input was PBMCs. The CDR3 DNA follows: TGTGCCAGCAGCGGAGGGGCCCGCACAGATACGCAGTATTTT. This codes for CASSGGARTDTQYF.